A selection of T cell receptor beta chains follows, all from one sample in a study of blood T cells in healthy people across ages. MiXCR, applied by TCRdb to the 5' RACE reads, yields one record per CDR3 protein. The sample shows 600,000 or so distinct CDR3 sequences, under 25% of them seen only once. Sequencing was carried out using blood. These receptors came from a man aged 65 to 85 in good health. The CDR3 runs from the conserved cysteine through the conserved F or W. The D gene is left open where the match is weak.

v_gene: TRBV24-1
j_gene: TRBJ1-5
d_gene: NA
CDR3aa: CATSGGPGSNQPQHF

v_gene: TRBV28
j_gene: TRBJ1-3
d_gene: NA
CDR3aa: CASEGLGGNTIYF

v_gene: TRBV10-1
j_gene: TRBJ2-3
d_gene: NA
CDR3aa: CARPIKAGADTQYF

v_gene: TRBV12-3/TRBV12-4
j_gene: TRBJ2-2
d_gene: NA
CDR3aa: CASSPTGTLFF

v_gene: TRBV7-2
j_gene: TRBJ2-3
d_gene: TRBD2
CDR3aa: CASSRSGGSSTDTQYF

v_gene: TRBV7-9
j_gene: NA
d_gene: NA
CDR3aa: CARSLEGPNEQFF

v_gene: TRBV12-3/TRBV12-4
j_gene: TRBJ2-1
d_gene: TRBD2
CDR3aa: CASSPSSGRWSYNEQFF

v_gene: TRBV20-1
j_gene: TRBJ1-3
d_gene: NA
CDR3aa: CSARLGGSGNTIYF

v_gene: TRBV7-8
j_gene: TRBJ2-7
d_gene: NA
CDR3aa: CASSAGGAGSHEQYF

v_gene: TRBV5-5
j_gene: TRBJ2-5
d_gene: NA
CDR3aa: CASGLAGRYQETQYF

v_gene: TRBV27
j_gene: TRBJ2-5
d_gene: NA
CDR3aa: CASSLRISAPQETQYF

v_gene: TRBV20-1
j_gene: TRBJ1-2
d_gene: NA
CDR3aa: CSARDGNGPTGYTF

v_gene: TRBV28
j_gene: TRBJ2-7
d_gene: TRBD2
CDR3aa: CASSLWRTSGTRGHEQYF

v_gene: TRBV28
j_gene: TRBJ2-5
d_gene: TRBD2
CDR3aa: CASSRLAGVEKTQYF

v_gene: TRBV20-1
j_gene: NA
d_gene: TRBD2
CDR3aa: CSAADLAGAYEQYF

v_gene: TRBV20-1
j_gene: TRBJ1-4
d_gene: NA
CDR3aa: CSARDSRTTNEKLFF

v_gene: TRBV2
j_gene: NA
d_gene: NA
CDR3aa: CASSTGPQGEQYF

v_gene: TRBV7-8
j_gene: TRBJ2-5
d_gene: NA
CDR3aa: CASSYGGGAEETQYF

v_gene: TRBV7-9
j_gene: TRBJ2-3
d_gene: NA
CDR3aa: CASSPRRGPDTQYF

v_gene: TRBV9
j_gene: TRBJ2-2
d_gene: NA
CDR3aa: CASSRTDYSPGELFF

v_gene: TRBV7-2
j_gene: TRBJ2-6
d_gene: NA
CDR3aa: CASSSGPGSGANVLTF

v_gene: TRBV20-1
j_gene: TRBJ2-3
d_gene: TRBD1
CDR3aa: CSARGTGGDTDTQYF

v_gene: TRBV20-1
j_gene: TRBJ2-5
d_gene: TRBD2
CDR3aa: CSAAGGSLGETQYF

v_gene: TRBV24-1
j_gene: TRBJ2-3
d_gene: NA
CDR3aa: CATSDSRDSTDTQYF

v_gene: TRBV12-3/TRBV12-4
j_gene: NA
d_gene: NA
CDR3aa: CASSRSGYEQYF

v_gene: TRBV6-2/TRBV6-3
j_gene: TRBJ1-1
d_gene: NA
CDR3aa: CASGPRVNTEAFF

v_gene: TRBV18
j_gene: NA
d_gene: NA
CDR3aa: CASSRKDNSYEQYF

v_gene: TRBV20-1
j_gene: TRBJ1-2
d_gene: NA
CDR3aa: CSAGRDYGYTF

v_gene: TRBV20-1
j_gene: NA
d_gene: TRBD2
CDR3aa: CSAREMGSGSETQYF

v_gene: TRBV5-5
j_gene: TRBJ1-4
d_gene: NA
CDR3aa: CASSVTGFLNEKLFF

v_gene: TRBV20-1
j_gene: TRBJ2-7
d_gene: NA
CDR3aa: CSASWSGSDERYF

v_gene: TRBV11-2
j_gene: TRBJ2-7
d_gene: TRBD2
CDR3aa: CASSLTSGRAASYEQYF

v_gene: TRBV29-1
j_gene: TRBJ2-5
d_gene: NA
CDR3aa: CSAAGNEETQYF

v_gene: TRBV6-1
j_gene: TRBJ2-2
d_gene: TRBD1
CDR3aa: CACRVTQPGQGTGELFF

v_gene: TRBV20-1
j_gene: TRBJ2-1
d_gene: NA
CDR3aa: CSARGAAGRDEQFF

v_gene: TRBV7-2
j_gene: TRBJ2-7
d_gene: NA
CDR3aa: CASSFPGPYEQYF

v_gene: TRBV2
j_gene: TRBJ2-5
d_gene: TRBD1
CDR3aa: CASSEQGAQETQYF

v_gene: TRBV11-2
j_gene: TRBJ2-5
d_gene: NA
CDR3aa: CASSLVLQPLHF

v_gene: TRBV28
j_gene: TRBJ2-1
d_gene: TRBD2
CDR3aa: CASSATSGITYNEQFF

v_gene: TRBV28
j_gene: TRBJ2-6
d_gene: NA
CDR3aa: CASSWGTKSGANVLTF

v_gene: TRBV4-3
j_gene: TRBJ1-4
d_gene: NA
CDR3aa: CAGSQDVGRAVGEKLFF

v_gene: TRBV6-2/TRBV6-3
j_gene: NA
d_gene: NA
CDR3aa: CASSSQGTGARQGTFSYEQYF

v_gene: TRBV15
j_gene: TRBJ1-2
d_gene: NA
CDR3aa: CATSREWDKNYGYTF

v_gene: TRBV7-2
j_gene: TRBJ1-2
d_gene: TRBD1
CDR3aa: CASSLTLTGSYGYTF

v_gene: TRBV4-3
j_gene: TRBJ2-3
d_gene: NA
CDR3aa: CASSQEREFADTQYF

v_gene: TRBV7-9
j_gene: TRBJ2-1
d_gene: NA
CDR3aa: CASSLATMRTGPSYNEQFF

v_gene: TRBV7-2
j_gene: TRBJ2-5
d_gene: NA
CDR3aa: CASSLLGLETQYF

v_gene: TRBV4-1
j_gene: TRBJ1-3
d_gene: TRBD1
CDR3aa: CASSYPGQASYFSGNTIYF

v_gene: TRBV28
j_gene: TRBJ2-3
d_gene: NA
CDR3aa: CASTHRLTDTQYF

v_gene: TRBV12-3/TRBV12-4
j_gene: TRBJ2-2
d_gene: TRBD1
CDR3aa: CASSWGTGNTGELFF